This T cell receptor beta chain derives from a study of cytomegalovirus exposure and HLA in healthy donors. Background on the study: A previous analysis identified 90 million to 140 million unique TCR beta sequences derived from some 170 million T cells. Study-wide findings and caveats: Previously analyzed data showed that most TCR beta V segments were productive at a frequency of about 87% or about 30%.

This clone was recorded a few times. The antigen is not known. Trimming removed 1 base from V and 4 bases from J, with 8 bases in between. Germline V gives CDR1 SEHNR, CDR2 FQNEAQ (reference sequence). The CDR3 length is 14 residues. A multiplex PCR was run with 60 Vbeta primers and 13 Jbeta primers. Only in-frame clones appear in the TCRdb table, and some are missing; sequencing was by immunoSEQ multiplex PCR. The profile shows approximately 160,000 clones, 70% to 80% of them singletons. This sequence originates from a man aged 35 to 55 in good health and CMV-seronegative. This chain connects TRBV7-9 to TRBJ1-5; no clear D. The source material was PBMCs. The DNA for the CDR3 is TGTGCCAGCAGCTTAGGTTCCGGGAATCAGCCCCAGCATTTT. Encoded protein: CASSLGSGNQPQHF.